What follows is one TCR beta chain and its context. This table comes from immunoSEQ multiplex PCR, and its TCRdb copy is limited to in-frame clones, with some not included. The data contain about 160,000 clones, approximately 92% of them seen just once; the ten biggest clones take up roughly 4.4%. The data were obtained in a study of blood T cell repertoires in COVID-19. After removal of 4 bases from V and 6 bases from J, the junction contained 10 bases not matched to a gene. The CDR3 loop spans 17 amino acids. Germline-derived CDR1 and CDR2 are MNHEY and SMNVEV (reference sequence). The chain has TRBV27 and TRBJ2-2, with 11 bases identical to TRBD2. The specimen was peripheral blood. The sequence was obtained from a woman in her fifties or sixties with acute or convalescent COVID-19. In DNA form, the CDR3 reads TGTGCCAGCAGTTCCTTACGTAGCGGGGGGGCCGCCGGGGAGCTGTTTTTT. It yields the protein CASSSLRSGGAAGELFF.